This T cell receptor beta chain was observed in a study of CD8+ T cells in alopecia areata. Treatment given: oral pan-JAK inhibitor, 5-10 mg twice daily. Sorting separated CD4+ and CD8+ T cells out of PBMCs. Investigators isolated RNA and reverse transcribed it into cDNA to act as the sequencing template. Measured with immunoSEQ multiplex PCR; TCRdb has only the in-frame clones, and not every one. The sample includes roughly 100,000 clones, about 58% of them seen just once. Looked up from germline, CDR1 is MGHRA and CDR2 is YSYEKL. This CDR3 spans 14 amino acids. The V end was cut by 2 bases, the J end by 4 bases, with 8 bases between.

J is TRBJ2-2 and V is TRBV4-1; TRBD1 is a possible D gene (6 bases). The sample was CD8+ T cells sorted from blood, taken at week 4, from a patient treated with tofacitinib. The clonotype originates from a human donor with alopecia areata. In DNA form, the CDR3 reads TGCGCCAGCAGCCAACTAGGGGGCACCGGGGAGCTGTTTTTT. It yields the protein CASSQLGGTGELFF.